The 23 T cell receptor beta chains given below trace back to one sample, sequenced in a study of T cell responses to AZD1222 COVID-19 vaccine. Profiled with immunoSEQ multiplex PCR; TCRdb holds only in-frame clones, not every one. The profile shows tens of thousands of clones, approximately 88% of them singletons. The sequencing used peripheral blood, collected on day 0 of MenACWY control vaccination. The origin of the receptors is an adult in good health.

This clone was observed a few times. The rearrangement links TRBV27 to TRBJ2-1; D is possibly TRBD1 or TRBD2 (6 bases each). Germline V gene sequence: CDR1 MNHEY, CDR2 SMNVEV (reference sequence). V shed 4 bases and J shed 12 bases, with 16 bases lying between them. The CDR3 covers 13 residues. The CDR3 coding sequence is TGTGCCAGCAGTTCTCTCGGGGGCGCCGCGCAGTTCTTC. Translated, it gives CASSSLGGAAQFF.

The chain combines TRBV6-5 with TRBJ1-2, with D uncertain. V was pared by 6 bases and J by 8 bases, with 16 bases between. The CDR3 length is 13 residues. CDR1 and CDR2 (germline): MNHEY, SVGAGI. The CDR3 sequence: CASSRPFGRGYTF. DNA for the CDR3: TGTGCCAGCAGCCGCCCTTTTGGTCGGGGCTACACCTTC.

The chain couples TRBV12-5 to TRBJ2-3; D not resolved. The germline gives CDR1 LGHNT, CDR2 FRNRAP. The CDR3 extends over 12 amino acids. Trimming left V 5 bases short and J 3 bases short, with 6 bases between. CDR3 sequence (DNA): TGTGCTAGTGGTCAATCAACAGATACGCAGTATTTT. It is translated as CASGQSTDTQYF.

The chain is built from TRBV7-6 and TRBJ1-4; a possible D gene is TRBD1 (5 bases). The CDR3 runs 15 residues. Germline assignment: CDR1 SGHVS and CDR2 FNYEAQ. With 5 bases removed from V and 4 bases from J, the gap between germline ends came to 14 bases. Here the CDR3 DNA reads TGTGCCAGCAGCAGATCTGACAGCCATAATGAAAAACTGTTTTTT. It yields the protein CASSRSDSHNEKLFF.

The rearrangement uses TRBV19 and TRBJ1-5; no definite D call. V lost 7 bases to trimming and J lost 2 bases, with 21 bases between them. The CDR3 length is 17 residues. The germline V gene encodes CDR1 LNHDA and CDR2 SQIVND (reference sequence). The CDR3 loop reads CASTTIPRAGGNQPQHF. DNA of the CDR3: TGTGCCAGTACCACAATCCCACGGGCGGGAGGCAATCAGCCCCAGCATTTT. The full variable domain, with the rest looked up from reference TRBV19 and TRBJ1-5, is DGGITQSPKYLFRKEGQNVTLSCEQNLNHDAMYWYRQDPGQGLRLIYYSQIVNDFQKGDIAEGYSVSREKKESFPLTVTSAQKNPTAFYLCASTTIPRAGGNQPQHFGDGTRLSIL.

The count of this clone is one. The V and J genes are TRBV30 and TRBJ1-3, with a possible D match to TRBD1 (5 bases). The germline V gene encodes CDR1 GTSNPN and CDR2 SVGIG (reference sequence). Trimming cost V 0 bases and J 5 bases, with 8 bases left between them. The CDR3 runs to 13 residues. The CDR3 loop is CAWSVGERNTIYF. The DNA of the CDR3 is TGTGCCTGGAGTGTAGGGGAAAGAAACACCATATATTTT.

The rearrangement joins TRBV18 to TRBJ1-5; possibly TRBD1 for D (5 bases). Germline loops: CDR1 KGHSH, CDR2 LQKENI. Trimming removed 2 bases at V and 7 bases at J, with 15 bases between. The CDR3 runs to 15 residues. DNA for the CDR3: TGTGCCAGCTCACCATCAGGGAAGACCCGACAGCCCCAGCATTTT. This gives the protein CASSPSGKTRQPQHF.

As concerns this clone: Other DNA sequences of this sample code for an identical CDR3. The J gene is TRBJ1-5, the V gene TRBV24-1; 10 bases align to TRBD1. V gave up 4 bases and J gave up 4 bases; unmatched junction bases: 6. Germline CDR1 KGHDR, CDR2 SFDVKD. This CDR3 is built from 16 residues. As DNA, the CDR3 is TGTGCCACCAGTGACCCCGGACAGGGGGGAAATCAGCCCCAGCATTTT. Residues: CATSDPGQGGNQPQHF.

The chain is built from TRBV2 and TRBJ1-3; D is undetermined. With 3 bases removed from V and 6 bases from J, the gap between germline ends came to 15 bases. Germline CDR1 is SNHLY and CDR2 is FYNNEI. This CDR3 has 15 amino acids. This chain's CDR3 is CASSDEVTGINTIYF. CDR3 nucleotides: TGTGCCAGCAGTGATGAGGTCACCGGGATAAACACCATATATTTT.

This sequence joins TRBV4-3 and TRBJ1-6; tentative D call: TRBD1 (5 bases). Per the germline V gene, CDR1 is LGHNA and CDR2 is YSLEER. Trimming pared 3 bases from V and 7 bases from J, leaving 13 bases between. This CDR3 is 15 amino acids long. CDR3 loop: CASSQSDRPNSPLHF. DNA of the CDR3: TGCGCCAGCAGCCAGTCAGACAGACCCAATTCACCCCTCCACTTT.

Only one count was recorded for this clone. The gene calls are TRBV7-2 and TRBJ2-5, with D unclear. The CDR3 length is 14 residues. V lost 3 bases and J lost 4, with 12 bases in between. CDR1 is SGHTA and CDR2 is FQGNSA in the germline V gene. This CDR3 is CASSFQTGTETQYF. CDR3 nucleotide sequence: TGTGCCAGCAGCTTTCAAACGGGTACAGAGACCCAGTACTTC.

CDR3 in DNA: TGTGCCAGCAGCCTAGGACAGGACTATGGCTACACCTTC. It specifies CASSLGQDYGYTF. The rearrangement joins TRBV12-3 or TRBV12-4 to TRBJ1-2; TRBD1 matches at 7 bases. This CDR3 is 13 amino acids long. J lost 3 bases, V lost 6 bases, and 4 bases had no gene match.

The rearrangement links TRBV27 to TRBJ2-3, with 8 bases fitting TRBD1. Trimming removed 1 base from V and 0 bases from J; junction bases left unmatched: 3. Germline lookup yields CDR1 MNHEY and CDR2 SMNVEV (reference sequence). The CDR3 covers 16 residues. The CDR3 loop is CASSLYRDRSTDTQYF. CDR3 coding DNA: TGTGCCAGCAGTTTATATCGGGACAGGAGCACAGATACGCAGTATTTT.

The chain is built from TRBV6-2 or TRBV6-3 and TRBJ1-4; 8 bases are shared with TRBD1. Germline lookup yields CDR1 MNHEY and CDR2 SVGEGT. There are 15 residues in the CDR3. The V and J ends lost 2 bases and 4 bases, in that order; junction bases with no gene match: 3. CDR3 protein: CASSYDDRGNEKLFF. CDR3 sequence (DNA): TGTGCCAGCAGTTACGACGACAGGGGTAATGAAAAACTGTTTTTT.

The V call is TRBV20-1, the J call TRBJ2-6, with D unresolved. V lost 3 bases to trimming and J lost 1 base, with 7 bases between them. Germline lookup yields CDR1 DFQATT and CDR2 SNEGSKA (reference sequence). The CDR3 contains 14 residues. The CDR3 here is CSASPNSGANVLTF. In DNA, the CDR3 is TGCAGTGCTAGTCCCAATTCTGGGGCCAACGTCCTGACTTTC.

The chain carries TRBV28 and TRBJ1-2; 7 bases align to TRBD1. The germline V gene has CDR1 MDHEN and CDR2 SYDVKM. The CDR3 loop spans 15 amino acids. V shed 5 bases and J 5 bases; nucleotides not matched to a gene: 11. The CDR3 loop is CASSPSTGRRYGYTF. DNA for the CDR3: TGTGCCAGCAGTCCCTCGACAGGGAGGAGATATGGCTACACCTTC.

This clone was seen only once. At one end the junction does not follow the germline gene, possibly because of a read error. The gene calls are TRBV6-1 and TRBJ1-1, with a weak D call TRBD1 (6 bases). The CDR3 extends over 14 amino acids. Germline V gives CDR1 MNHNS, CDR2 SASEGT. The CDR3 bases are TGTGCCAGCACTGAACTCAGGGGACACCCCTTCGCTTTCTTT. This sequence encodes CASTELRGHPFAFF.

The chain links TRBV19 to TRBJ1-1, with D tentatively TRBD1 (6 bases). From germline, CDR1 is LNHDA and CDR2 SQIVND (reference sequence). CDR3 length: 13 amino acids. V dropped 10 bases and J dropped 11 bases, with 23 bases sitting between them. CDR3 DNA: TGTGCCATAACCCATAAGGACAGCGGTAGGGCTTTCTTT. It is translated as CAITHKDSGRAFF.

The chain links TRBV7-2 to TRBJ1-2; 7 nucleotides align to TRBD1. CDR1 and CDR2 from the germline V gene are SGHTA and FQGNSA. The CDR3 is 14 amino acids. V lost 2 bases to trimming and J lost 3 bases; unmatched junction nucleotides: 3. The CDR3 is CASSLWDSDYGYTF. As DNA, the CDR3 is TGTGCCAGCAGCTTATGGGACAGCGACTATGGCTACACCTTC.

This chain uses TRBV28 with TRBJ2-7; D gene uncertain. V was trimmed by 4 bases and J by 6 bases, leaving 7 bases between them. This CDR3 has 11 residues. Germline CDR1 and CDR2: MDHEN and SYDVKM. CDR3 residues: CASSWGGEQYF. CDR3 sequence (DNA): TGTGCCAGCAGTTGGGGTGGCGAGCAGTACTTC.

There are a few counts of this clone. The V call is TRBV3-1 (or the pseudogene TRBV3-2), the J call TRBJ1-1; D not resolved. CDR3 length: 17 amino acids. Looked up from germline, CDR1 is LGHDT and CDR2 is YNNKEL (reference sequence). V shed 3 bases and J shed 5 bases, with 22 bases lying between them. In nucleotides, the CDR3 is TGTGCCAGCAGCCAGACTTCATGGCTACATCCGAGGACTGAAGCTTTCTTT. Amino acids: CASSQTSWLHPRTEAFF.

The chain combines TRBV5-1 with TRBJ1-2; D might be TRBD1 (6 bases). The germline CDR1 and CDR2 sequences are SGHRS and YFSETQ. V was shortened by 1 base and J by 7 bases, with 14 bases between the two germline ends. CDR3 length equals 14 residues. CDR3 coding DNA: TGCGCCAGCAGCTTGTTGACAGGCTCTATTGGCTACACCTTC. It codes for CASSLLTGSIGYTF.

This clone has just a few counts. The chain recombines TRBV14 with TRBJ1-4; tentatively, D is TRBD1 (5 bases). Germline lookup yields CDR1 SGHDN and CDR2 FVKESK. The CDR3 has 16 amino acids. The V end was cut by 3 bases, the J end by 5 bases, with 16 bases between. The CDR3 DNA follows: TGTGCCAGCAGCCAGGGGCTCGACGGGGCCAATGAAAAACTGTTTTTT. This gives the protein CASSQGLDGANEKLFF.